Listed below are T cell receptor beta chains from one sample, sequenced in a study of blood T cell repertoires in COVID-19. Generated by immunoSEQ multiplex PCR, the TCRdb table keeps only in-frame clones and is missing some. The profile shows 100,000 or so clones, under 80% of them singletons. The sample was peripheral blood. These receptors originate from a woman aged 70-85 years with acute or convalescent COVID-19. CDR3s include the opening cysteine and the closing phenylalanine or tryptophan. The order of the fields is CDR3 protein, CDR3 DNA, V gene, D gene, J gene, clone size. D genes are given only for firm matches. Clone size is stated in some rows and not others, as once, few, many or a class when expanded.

CDR3aa: CASSLLRSYNEQFF
CDR3nt: TGTGCCAGCAGCCTACTACGCTCCTACAATGAGCAGTTCTTC
v_gene: TRBV3-1/TRBV3-2
d_gene: NA
j_gene: TRBJ2-1
abundance: few

CDR3aa: CASSPMTYNEQFF
CDR3nt: TGCGCCAGCAGCCCTATGACCTACAATGAGCAGTTCTTC
v_gene: TRBV4-1
d_gene: NA
j_gene: TRBJ2-1
abundance: once

CDR3aa: CASARGQNTGELFF
CDR3nt: TGTGCCAGCGCAAGGGGACAGAACACCGGGGAGCTGTTTTTT
v_gene: TRBV5-4
d_gene: NA
j_gene: TRBJ2-2
abundance: NA

CDR3aa: CASSLTGGTNTEAFF
CDR3nt: TGTGCCAGCAGCCTCACGGGAGGGACTAACACTGAAGCTTTCTTT
v_gene: TRBV7-8
d_gene: NA
j_gene: TRBJ1-1
abundance: NA

CDR3aa: CASSQSYQETQYF
CDR3nt: TGTGCCAGCAGCCAGTCGTACCAAGAGACCCAGTACTTC
v_gene: TRBV14
d_gene: NA
j_gene: TRBJ2-5
abundance: NA

CDR3aa: CASGEDTNTEAFF
CDR3nt: TGCGCCAGCGGGGAGGACACGAACACTGAAGCTTTCTTT
v_gene: TRBV5-1
d_gene: NA
j_gene: TRBJ1-1
abundance: NA

CDR3aa: CASSYSGGGSGTEAFF
CDR3nt: TGTGCCAGCAGTTACTCCGGCGGGGGTTCTGGGACTGAAGCTTTCTTT
v_gene: TRBV6-5
d_gene: NA
j_gene: TRBJ1-1
abundance: NA

CDR3aa: CASFTGSRNEQFF
CDR3nt: TGTGCCAGCTTTACAGGGTCCCGCAATGAGCAGTTCTTC
v_gene: TRBV18
d_gene: NA
j_gene: TRBJ2-1
abundance: NA

CDR3aa: CASSLAEGARYEQYF
CDR3nt: TGTGCCAGCAGCTTAGCGGAAGGGGCGCGGTACGAGCAGTACTTC
v_gene: TRBV7-9
d_gene: NA
j_gene: TRBJ2-7
abundance: once

CDR3aa: CASSLSSPGVRTYYEQYF
CDR3nt: TGTGCCAGCAGTTTATCCTCCCCCGGGGTGAGGACTTACTACGAGCAGTACTTC
v_gene: TRBV28
d_gene: NA
j_gene: TRBJ2-7
abundance: NA

CDR3aa: CASTTTGFGNTIYF
CDR3nt: TGTGCCAGCACCACCACAGGGTTTGGAAACACCATATATTTT
v_gene: TRBV28
d_gene: NA
j_gene: TRBJ1-3
abundance: few

CDR3aa: CASSVDFTGGHEQYF
CDR3nt: TGTGCCAGCAGCGTAGATTTTACAGGGGGCCACGAGCAGTACTTC
v_gene: TRBV9
d_gene: TRBD1
j_gene: TRBJ2-7
abundance: many

CDR3aa: CASSTGTENEKLFF
CDR3nt: TGTGCCAGTAGTACCGGGACAGAAAATGAAAAACTGTTTTTT
v_gene: TRBV19
d_gene: TRBD1
j_gene: TRBJ1-4
abundance: NA

CDR3aa: CASSKVMGAAGCLNEQFF
CDR3nt: TGTGCCAGCAGCAAAGTTATGGGCGCCGCAGGGTGCCTCAATGAGCAGTTCTTC
v_gene: TRBV21-1
d_gene: NA
j_gene: TRBJ2-1
abundance: NA

CDR3aa: CASSHRGGRLRETQYF
CDR3nt: TGTGCCAGCAGCCACAGGGGGGGTCGGCTGCGAGAGACCCAGTACTTC
v_gene: TRBV7-7
d_gene: NA
j_gene: TRBJ2-5
abundance: NA

CDR3aa: CASSPFRTPNTGELFF
CDR3nt: TGTGCCAGCAGTCCCTTCCGGACTCCTAACACCGGGGAGCTGTTTTTT
v_gene: TRBV3-1/TRBV3-2
d_gene: NA
j_gene: TRBJ2-2
abundance: NA

CDR3aa: CASSIPGQGQETQYF
CDR3nt: TGTGCCAGTAGTATACCGGGACAGGGGCAAGAGACCCAGTACTTC
v_gene: TRBV19
d_gene: TRBD1
j_gene: TRBJ2-5
abundance: NA

CDR3aa: CATSRDRGQGYEQYF
CDR3nt: TGTGCCACCAGCAGAGATAGGGGACAGGGCTACGAGCAGTACTTC
v_gene: TRBV15
d_gene: TRBD1
j_gene: TRBJ2-7
abundance: NA

CDR3aa: CASSYYTGGGETQYF
CDR3nt: TGTGCCAGCAGTTACTACACAGGGGGCGGGGAGACCCAGTACTTC
v_gene: TRBV6-5
d_gene: TRBD1
j_gene: TRBJ2-5
abundance: NA

CDR3aa: CASSRTGLTEAFF
CDR3nt: TGTGCCAGCAGTCGGACAGGGCTTACTGAAGCTTTCTTT
v_gene: TRBV6-2/TRBV6-3
d_gene: TRBD1
j_gene: TRBJ1-1
abundance: NA

CDR3aa: CASSSQRGAPDTQYF
CDR3nt: TGTGCCAGCAGCAGCCAGCGGGGGGCCCCAGATACGCAGTATTTT
v_gene: TRBV28
d_gene: TRBD2
j_gene: TRBJ2-3
abundance: NA

CDR3aa: CASSTWDRGFYEQYF
CDR3nt: TGTGCCAGTAGTACCTGGGACAGGGGGTTCTACGAGCAGTACTTC
v_gene: TRBV19
d_gene: TRBD1
j_gene: TRBJ2-7
abundance: once

CDR3aa: CAWSTIAVSSYNEQFF
CDR3nt: TGTGCCTGGAGTACCATCGCCGTTAGCTCCTACAATGAGCAGTTCTTC
v_gene: TRBV30
d_gene: NA
j_gene: TRBJ2-1
abundance: NA

CDR3aa: CASTGRGGKYNEQFF
CDR3nt: TGTGCCAGCACCGGTCGGGGGGGGAAATACAATGAGCAGTTCTTC
v_gene: TRBV6-5
d_gene: TRBD2
j_gene: TRBJ2-1
abundance: NA

CDR3aa: CASAILANTEAFF
CDR3nt: TGTGCCAGCGCCATTTTGGCGAACACTGAAGCTTTCTTT
v_gene: TRBV6-5
d_gene: NA
j_gene: TRBJ1-1
abundance: NA

CDR3aa: CASSDEGSNQPQHF
CDR3nt: TGTGCCAGCAGTGATGAGGGTAGCAATCAGCCCCAGCATTTT
v_gene: TRBV2
d_gene: NA
j_gene: TRBJ1-5
abundance: NA

CDR3aa: CASRIRTSGGYDNEQFF
CDR3nt: TGTGCCAGCAGAATTAGGACTAGCGGGGGGTACGACAATGAGCAGTTCTTC
v_gene: TRBV27
d_gene: TRBD2
j_gene: TRBJ2-1
abundance: NA

CDR3aa: CASSLTAGGGEQFF
CDR3nt: TGCGCCAGCAGCCTCACTGCGGGGGGAGGGGAGCAGTTCTTC
v_gene: TRBV5-1
d_gene: TRBD2
j_gene: TRBJ2-1
abundance: NA

CDR3aa: CASSSGAGAFF
CDR3nt: TGTGCCAGCAGTTCAGGGGCGGGAGCTTTCTTT
v_gene: TRBV12-3/TRBV12-4
d_gene: NA
j_gene: TRBJ1-1
abundance: NA

CDR3aa: CASSSRGLQGEKLFF
CDR3nt: TGTGCCAGCAGCTCGAGGGGACTACAAGGAGAAAAACTGTTTTTT
v_gene: TRBV11-2
d_gene: NA
j_gene: TRBJ1-4
abundance: NA

CDR3aa: CASSRQLPSSYNSPLHF
CDR3nt: TGTGCCAGCAGCCGACAGTTGCCGAGCTCCTATAATTCACCCCTCCACTTT
v_gene: TRBV11-2
d_gene: NA
j_gene: TRBJ1-6
abundance: NA

CDR3aa: CASSTSDSRPQFF
CDR3nt: TGTGCCAGCAGCACCTCGGACAGCCGGCCGCAGTTCTTC
v_gene: TRBV11-3
d_gene: NA
j_gene: TRBJ2-1
abundance: NA

CDR3aa: CASSEEQGHTDTQYF
CDR3nt: TGTGCCAGCAGTGAAGAACAGGGGCACACAGATACGCAGTATTTT
v_gene: TRBV6-1
d_gene: TRBD1
j_gene: TRBJ2-3
abundance: NA

CDR3aa: CASSQHRGTSGGSDTQYF
CDR3nt: TGTGCCAGCAGCCAACATCGTGGGACTAGCGGGGGATCAGATACGCAGTATTTT
v_gene: TRBV3-1/TRBV3-2
d_gene: TRBD2
j_gene: TRBJ2-3
abundance: NA

CDR3aa: CATQAGGPPREQFF
CDR3nt: TGTGCCACCCAAGCGGGGGGGCCGCCCAGAGAGCAGTTCTTC
v_gene: TRBV15
d_gene: TRBD2
j_gene: TRBJ2-1
abundance: NA

CDR3aa: CSGMTGYYISDTEAFF
CDR3nt: TGCAGCGGAATGACAGGGTACTATATCTCGGACACTGAAGCTTTCTTT
v_gene: TRBV29-1
d_gene: TRBD1
j_gene: TRBJ1-1
abundance: once

CDR3aa: CASSVTGTGGERTFF
CDR3nt: TGCGCCAGCAGCGTAACCGGGACAGGGGGCGAAAGGACTTTCTTT
v_gene: TRBV5-1
d_gene: TRBD1
j_gene: TRBJ1-1
abundance: NA

CDR3aa: CASSLLGQGAKAFF
CDR3nt: TGTGCCAGCAGTTTATTAGGGCAGGGGGCAAAAGCTTTCTTT
v_gene: TRBV27
d_gene: TRBD1
j_gene: TRBJ1-1
abundance: once

CDR3aa: CASRLSNEQFF
CDR3nt: TGTGCCAGCAGGCTATCCAATGAGCAGTTCTTC
v_gene: TRBV2
d_gene: NA
j_gene: TRBJ2-1
abundance: few

CDR3aa: CASSSGTGDSPLHF
CDR3nt: TGCGCCAGCAGCTCGGGGACAGGGGATTCACCCCTCCACTTT
v_gene: TRBV5-1
d_gene: TRBD1
j_gene: TRBJ1-6
abundance: few

CDR3aa: CASSWGQTNYGYTF
CDR3nt: TGTGCCAGCAGTTGGGGACAGACTAACTATGGCTACACCTTC
v_gene: TRBV6-5
d_gene: TRBD1
j_gene: TRBJ1-2
abundance: NA

CDR3aa: CASSIRGSERNEQFF
CDR3nt: TGTGCCAGTAGTATACGGGGGTCTGAACGCAATGAGCAGTTCTTC
v_gene: TRBV19
d_gene: NA
j_gene: TRBJ2-1
abundance: once

CDR3aa: CASSLVGSAANTGELFF
CDR3nt: TGCGCCAGCAGCTTAGTAGGTAGCGCAGCGAACACCGGGGAGCTGTTTTTT
v_gene: TRBV5-1
d_gene: NA
j_gene: TRBJ2-2
abundance: NA

CDR3aa: CATAGMASGGRETQYF
CDR3nt: TGCGCCACTGCCGGTATGGCTAGCGGGGGGAGAGAGACCCAGTACTTC
v_gene: TRBV5-1
d_gene: TRBD2
j_gene: TRBJ2-5
abundance: NA